The entry that follows covers one T cell receptor beta chain sequence. Repertoires were generated with immunoSEQ multiplex PCR, while TCRdb's copy carries only in-frame clones and drops some. The sample carries 200,000 or so clones, 85% to 95% recorded once. The CDR3 spans 14 residues. CDR1 and CDR2 from the germline V gene are SGHAT and FQDESV (reference sequence). Deletions cut 4 bases from V and 3 bases from J, with 10 bases between. This entry comes from a study of control samples from healthy donors and cancer patients. Material for sequencing was blood. The chain carries TRBV11-1 and TRBJ1-5, with TRBD1 as a possible D gene (5 bases). The clonotype originates from a man aged 45-65 years in good health. CDR3 in amino acids: CASSSGPFNQPQHF. CDR3 DNA sequence: TGTGCCAGCAGCTCAGGGCCCTTCAATCAGCCCCAGCATTTT.